These 8 T cell receptor beta chains came from one sample sequenced in a study of blood T cell repertoires in COVID-19. TCRdb's table, derived via immunoSEQ multiplex PCR, lists solely in-frame clones and lacks some. The sample carries about 170,000 clones, roughly 81% recorded once. Sequencing was done on a sample of peripheral blood. The receptors here all came from a woman older than 75 with COVID-19, enrolled during active disease.

V gene TRBV18 combines with J gene TRBJ1-2, with D perhaps TRBD1 (6 bases). The CDR3 extends over 15 amino acids. Trimming took off 1 base at V and 3 bases at J, with 12 bases between the two ends. Germline V gene sequence: CDR1 KGHSH, CDR2 LQKENI. This CDR3 is CASSPLIQGDYGYTF. In DNA form, the CDR3 reads TGTGCCAGCTCACCACTAATACAGGGAGACTATGGCTACACCTTC.

The J gene is TRBJ2-7, the V gene TRBV9; TRBD2 agrees at 14 bases. Per the germline V gene, CDR1 is SGDLS and CDR2 is YYNGEE. CDR3 length: 16 amino acids. V gave up 4 bases and J gave up 4 bases; unmatched junction bases: 7. The DNA of the CDR3 is TGTGCCAGCAGCCCCAGGACTAGCGGGGGGAGATACGAGCAGTACTTC. The encoded protein is CASSPRTSGGRYEQYF. Combining the CDR3 with reference TRBV9 and TRBJ2-7 gives the whole variable domain DSGVTQTPKHLITATGQRVTLRCSPRSGDLSVYWYQQSLDQGLQFLIQYYNGEERAKGNILERFSAQQFPDLHSELNLSSLELGDSALYFCASSPRTSGGRYEQYFGPGTRLTVT.

The chain has TRBV7-2 and TRBJ2-7; TRBD2 matches at 9 bases. Trimming took 5 bases from V and 3 from J; bases not matched to a gene: 5. The germline V gene has CDR1 SGHTA and CDR2 FQGNSA. The CDR3 has 14 amino acids. The CDR3: CASSPSSGVYEQYF. CDR3 DNA: TGTGCCAGCAGCCCCTCTAGCGGGGTCTACGAGCAGTACTTC.

This sequence joins TRBV4-2 and TRBJ2-1, with D possibly TRBD1 on 6 matching bases. From germline, CDR1 is LGHNA and CDR2 YNFKEQ. V gave up 1 base and J gave up 7 bases, with 17 bases separating them. The CDR3 contains 16 residues. The chain's CDR3 is CASSQAAGDGKNEQFF. In nucleotides, the CDR3 is TGTGCCAGCAGCCAAGCCGCAGGGGACGGAAAGAATGAGCAGTTCTTC.

The rearrangement links TRBV6-2 or TRBV6-3 to TRBJ2-7; 13 bases fit TRBD2. Germline CDR1 and CDR2: MNHEY and SVGEGT. The CDR3 runs to 14 residues. Germline trimming cut 5 bases from V and 5 bases from J; bases unmatched to any gene: 3. This CDR3 reads CASSTLAGGHEQYF. CDR3 coding DNA: TGTGCCAGCAGTACACTAGCGGGGGGGCACGAGCAGTACTTC.

This chain uses TRBV9 with TRBJ1-1; TRBD1 is a possible D gene (6 bases). Germline CDR1 and CDR2: SGDLS and YYNGEE. V gave up 1 base and J gave up 2 bases, with 9 bases separating them. The CDR3 is made up of 14 amino acids. In nucleotides, the CDR3 is TGTGCCAGCAGCGTACAAGGGGGAAACACTGAAGCTTTCTTT. Residues: CASSVQGGNTEAFF.

The rearrangement uses TRBV3-1 (or the pseudogene TRBV3-2) and TRBJ2-3, with a tentative D call TRBD1 (5 bases). The V end was cut by 1 base, the J end by 3 bases, with 14 bases between. Germline assignment: CDR1 LGHDT and CDR2 YNNKEL (reference sequence). The CDR3 spans 16 residues. DNA for the CDR3: TGTGCCAGCAGCCAAGTAGTGTCGACAGCAACAGATACGCAGTATTTT. It codes for CASSQVVSTATDTQYF.

This chain uses TRBV25-1 with TRBJ2-3; D is possibly TRBD2 (5 bases). The V end was cut by 4 bases, the J end by 4 bases, with 18 bases between. The length of the CDR3 is 16 residues. Germline CDR1 is MGHDK and CDR2 is SYGVNS. The CDR3 here is CASSGGGAHGPDTQYF. CDR3 bases: TGTGCCAGCAGTGGCGGAGGAGCCCATGGTCCAGATACGCAGTATTTT.